A selection of T cell receptor beta chains follows, all from one sample in a study of a mutant IDH1 vaccine in newly diagnosed glioma. Clones were sequenced by immunoSEQ multiplex PCR, and TCRdb holds only the in-frame ones, with some missing. The sample holds more than 50,000 clones, approximately 86% seen once. This specimen consisted of PBMCs, obtained from a glioma patient treated with radiotherapy, temozolomide or both. The receptors come from a young man with glioma. Each CDR3 is given with its conserved first and last residue. A row's size may be missing; if present it is once, few, many or a size class.

cdr3_aa v_call clone_size j_call
CASSRNEQGSGHGYTF TRBV6-6 . TRBJ1-2
CASGPENTEAFF TRBV2 . TRBJ1-1
CASSYGYSGNTIYF TRBV6-5 . TRBJ1-3
CASSSDSATNEKLFF TRBV5-1 . TRBJ1-4
CASSLDRRTDTQYF TRBV7-2 . TRBJ2-3
CASNFGGTNEKLFF TRBV5-6 . TRBJ1-4
CASTKPGKNTEAFF TRBV7-9 . TRBJ1-1
CASSYSNRHEKLFF TRBV6-6 . TRBJ1-4
CASSDRYTEAFF TRBV19 . TRBJ1-1
CASSSGLQETQYF TRBV5-5 . TRBJ2-5
CASSQDFWDRGSPLHF TRBV4-2 . TRBJ1-6
CASSKGQGAFGEQFF TRBV5-1 . TRBJ2-1
CATSRDAGYTF TRBV15 . TRBJ1-2
CATSREGNQPQHF TRBV15 . TRBJ1-5
CASSFTGGGQPQHF TRBV7-8 . TRBJ1-5
CASSLSGGLGGYTF TRBV18 . TRBJ1-2
CASSPYRARDTGELFF TRBV18 . TRBJ2-2
CASSPLRATTYEQYF TRBV6-5 . TRBJ2-7
CASSEQGQTYEQYF TRBV2 . TRBJ2-7
CASRMRTGGAYEQYF TRBV27 . TRBJ2-7
CASNPTGSNQPQHF TRBV6-1 . TRBJ1-5
CASSSGQKYEQYF TRBV19 . TRBJ2-7
CASSFSYEQYF TRBV5-1 . TRBJ2-7
CASTTEGKDTEAFF TRBV25-1 few TRBJ1-1
CASTSAQLNSPLHF TRBV2 . TRBJ1-6
CASGRRETGELFF TRBV28 . TRBJ2-2
CAISKDPNQPQHF TRBV6-5 . TRBJ1-5
CASSYSSGGSGQPQHF TRBV6-5 once TRBJ1-5
CASSSSMNTEAFF TRBV10-2 . TRBJ1-1
CASSLGLFREAFF TRBV13 . TRBJ1-1
CASSQRLEETQYF TRBV5-1 . TRBJ2-5
CASSQPSDGPSNQPQHF TRBV4-1 . TRBJ1-5
CASSVGNKRHSQETQYF TRBV5-1 . TRBJ2-5
CASSQGPQGGSGNTIYF TRBV4-1 . TRBJ1-3
CASSERLMDEQFF TRBV2 . TRBJ2-1
CAWSVQGSYGYTF TRBV30 . TRBJ1-2
CASSIMGQHNEQFF TRBV7-8 . TRBJ2-1
CASSEVGQGRNTGELFF TRBV6-1 . TRBJ2-2
CASSYDGYNQPQHF TRBV6-5 . TRBJ1-5
CAWSRVGQGYEQYF TRBV30 few TRBJ2-7
CASSPGPGQSSYNSPLHF TRBV18 few TRBJ1-6
CASSLYREGTEAFF TRBV27 few TRBJ1-1
CASSLVRETQYF TRBV14 . TRBJ2-5
CASSQRVYQETQYF TRBV14 . TRBJ2-5
CASSLWGEKLFF TRBV5-1 once TRBJ1-4
CASSALIERNEKLFF TRBV7-9 . TRBJ1-4
CASRENRAPYSNQPQHF TRBV6-1 once TRBJ1-5
CASSLRTGGDNQPQHF TRBV18 . TRBJ1-5
CASSLARTGGIPYNSPLHF TRBV7-9 . TRBJ1-6
CASSTRQGGEQYF TRBV19 . TRBJ2-7
CASSLPFDRVSSYNEQFF TRBV28 . TRBJ2-1
CASSYGTGGTGELFF TRBV7-6 . TRBJ2-2